Shown below are 10 T cell receptor beta chains from a single sample sequenced in a study of spatial heterogeneity in lung cancer. A single record per CDR3 protein comes from TCRdb applying MiXCR to the 5' RACE reads. Here the sample spans approximately 49,000 distinct CDR3 sequences, approximately 5.7% being singletons. The time point is: sample taken at primary tumor resection. This specimen was PBMCs, taken at surgery. These TCRs come from a male donor with early-stage non-small cell lung cancer.

This clonotype was observed at least ten times. The chain uses TRBV7-2 and TRBJ2-7; a weak D match, TRBD2 (5 bases). Germline V gene sequence: CDR1 SGHTA, CDR2 FQGNSA. The V gene lost 3 bases and the J gene lost 9 bases, with 12 bases spanning the gap. This CDR3 has 12 amino acids. The CDR3 region is CASSFAQRGQYF. The CDR3 DNA follows: TGTGCCAGCAGCTTCGCCCAACGGGGGCAGTACTTC. The full variable domain, its missing parts supplied by reference TRBV7-2 and TRBJ2-7, is GAGVSQSPSNKVTEKGKDVELRCDPISGHTALYWYRQSLGQGLEFLIYFQGNSAPDKSGLPSDRFSAERTGGSVSTLTIQRTQQEDSAVYLCASSFAQRGQYFGPGTRLTVT.

In this sample, this clonotype turned up many times. The rearrangement uses TRBV12-3 or TRBV12-4 and TRBJ2-2, with 7 bases fitting TRBD1. The CDR3 is 18 residues long. V lost 6 bases, J lost 5 bases, and 18 bases stayed unmatched. The DNA of the CDR3 is TGTGCCAGCAGCCCATTGCAGGGGGAATTTAGTGTAACCGGGGAGCTGTTTTTT. This codes for CASSPLQGEFSVTGELFF.

This clonotype has a count of ten or more. The CDR3 reads CSAVHGGKGSYEQYF. In nucleotides, the CDR3 is TGCAGTGCTGTGCACGGGGGGAAGGGTTCGTACGAGCAGTACTTC. The chain is built from TRBV20-1 and TRBJ2-7, with TRBD2 matching 7 bases. The germline V gene encodes CDR1 DFQATT and CDR2 SNEGSKA (reference sequence). V gave up 5 bases and J gave up 4 bases; unmatched junction bases: 14. The CDR3 length is 15 residues.

This clonotype has at least ten counts. The V call is TRBV20-1, the J call TRBJ2-1; D perhaps matches TRBD2 (6 bases). This CDR3 has 16 residues. The germline V gene has CDR1 DFQATT and CDR2 SNEGSKA (reference sequence). V lost 6 bases to trimming and J lost 3 bases, with 21 bases between them. The CDR3 bases are TGCAGTGCAGACCCTAGGGACTCCCCGTTCTACAATGAGCAGTTCTTC. Its protein is CSADPRDSPFYNEQFF.

This clonotype was seen at least ten times. This chain joins TRBV5-4 and TRBJ2-1; unclear D gene. CDR3 size: 14 residues. V lost 4 bases, J lost 1 base, and 9 bases lay in between. In germline, CDR1 is SGHNT, CDR2 YYREEE (reference sequence). The CDR3 spells CASSGSRSYNEQFF. CDR3 in DNA: TGTGCCAGCAGCGGGTCGAGGTCCTACAATGAGCAGTTCTTC.

Ten or more counts support this clonotype. V usage is TRBV4-1 and J usage is TRBJ2-5; D is uncertain. The CDR3 is 13 residues long. Trimming left V 2 bases short and J 7 bases short, with 11 bases between. Germline V gene lookup returns CDR1 MGHRA and CDR2 YSYEKL. CDR3 in DNA: TGCGCCAGCAGCCAAAATGAAGGCGGGACCCAGTACTTC. It specifies CASSQNEGGTQYF.

In this sample, this clonotype turned up many times. CDR3 DNA: TGTGCCAGCAGTTTATCGGGATCGCAGCCCCAGCATTTT. Protein product: CASSLSGSQPQHF. This sequence joins TRBV28 and TRBJ1-5, with D uncertain. Germline V gene sequence: CDR1 MDHEN, CDR2 SYDVKM. V lost 1 base and J 7 bases, leaving 8 bases between the germline ends. The CDR3 is made up of 13 amino acids. Drawing the rest from reference TRBV28 and TRBJ1-5, the complete variable domain is DVKVTQSSRYLVKRTGEKVFLECVQDMDHENMFWYRQDPGLGLRLIYFSYDVKMKEKGDIPEGYSVSREKKERFSLILESASTNQTSMYLCASSLSGSQPQHFGDGTRLSIL.

This clonotype occurred many times. The chain has TRBV7-2 and TRBJ2-7; tentatively, D is TRBD1 or TRBD2 (5 bases each). V shed 5 bases and J shed 0 bases, with 14 bases lying between them. CDR3 size: 15 residues. Germline-derived CDR1 and CDR2 are SGHTA and FQGNSA. The CDR3 protein is CASSPGPGGSYEQYF. The CDR3 DNA follows: TGTGCCAGCAGCCCTGGACCTGGGGGCTCCTACGAGCAGTACTTC.

This clonotype was seen at least ten times. In DNA, the CDR3 is TGCAGTGCCCGGACCGACAGGGGCCCGTCTGGGGCCAACGTCCTGACTTTC. Its translation: CSARTDRGPSGANVLTF. The chain has TRBV20-1 and TRBJ2-6; TRBD1 matches at 8 bases. CDR1 DFQATT and CDR2 SNEGSKA come from the germline V gene (reference sequence). CDR3 length: 17 amino acids. V lost 6 bases to trimming and J lost 1 base; unmatched junction nucleotides: 11.

This clonotype was picked up many times. The rearrangement uses TRBV29-1 and TRBJ2-5, with 7 bases identical to TRBD1. Germline CDR1 reads SQVTM; CDR2 reads ANQGSEA. The CDR3 is 14 amino acids. V lost 1 base and J lost 4; bases outside the gene matches: 6. CDR3 sequence reads: CSVEGQGGGETQYF. The CDR3 nucleotides read TGCAGCGTTGAAGGACAGGGTGGAGGAGAGACCCAGTACTTC.